The source of this T cell receptor (beta chain) is a study of blood T cell repertoires in COVID-19. About the study: The study drew acute and convalescent COVID-19 samples from the United States, Italy and Spain. T cells, B-cell-depleted T cells, or PBMCs supplied cDNA or gDNA.

As processed by the authors: Quantification of nucleated cells was approximated via reference gene primer amplification. Data came from immunoSEQ multiplex PCR; TCRdb stores just in-frame clones and leaves some out. V, J and clone size reflect that table, while D and trimming were determined from the DNA. The sample comprises some 80,000 clones, approximately 88% of which are singletons, and over 9.5% rests with the top ten. CDR1 is LGHDT and CDR2 is YNNKEL in the germline V gene (reference sequence). The CDR3 extends over 14 amino acids. The ends were cut back, 2 bases at V and 3 bases at J, with 8 bases in the middle.

What was sequenced was peripheral blood. This receptor was identified in a human donor in a cohort sampled during active COVID-19. The chain has TRBV3-1 (or the pseudogene TRBV3-2) and TRBJ1-3; maybe TRBD1 (5 bases). In DNA, the CDR3 is TGTGCCAGCAGCCAAATCGGGGGTGGAAACACCATATATTTT. It translates to CASSQIGGGNTIYF.